The source of this TCR beta chain is a study of blood T cell repertoires in COVID-19. Per the germline V gene, CDR1 is GTSNPN and CDR2 is SVGIG (reference sequence). The CDR3 is made up of 13 amino acids. V lost 4 bases and J 4 bases, leaving 11 bases between the germline ends. Generated by immunoSEQ multiplex PCR, the TCRdb table keeps only in-frame clones and is missing some. The sample holds 70,000 to 95,000 clones, roughly 85% seen once. This TCR was recovered from a woman in her sixties with acute or convalescent COVID-19. The chain uses TRBV30 and TRBJ1-3; tentatively, D is TRBD1 (6 bases). The sequenced sample was peripheral blood. This CDR3 reads CAWKQGAGNTIYF. CDR3 coding DNA: TGTGCCTGGAAACAGGGTGCAGGAAACACCATATATTTT.